This TCR beta chain was sequenced for a study of response to subunit inactivated influenza vaccine. Study-wide findings and caveats: Authors suggested few new T cells are recruited by each seasonal influenza vaccination.

Using its own MiXCR run on the RT-PCR reads, TCRdb lists one record per CDR3 protein. The data contain roughly 650,000 distinct CDR3 sequences, approximately 15% of them singletons. With regard to this clonotype: Its antigen is currently unknown.

The CDR3 runs 13 residues. Germline CDR1 is LNHNV and CDR2 is YYDKDF (reference sequence). V lost 4 bases and J lost 6, with 10 bases in between. The rearrangement joins TRBV15 to TRBJ2-1, with unresolved D. The TCR originated in a man aged 45-65 years who received an inactivated influenza vaccine. The sequencing here drew on PBMCs from blood, taken about 11 days after vaccination. CDR3 loop: CATSTPVGNEQFF. The CDR3, as DNA: TGTGCCACCAGCACCCCCGTGGGCAATGAGCAGTTCTTC.